Listed below are T cell receptor beta chains from one sample, sequenced in a study of T-cell memory formation after mild COVID-19. TCRdb ran MiXCR on the 5' RACE reads and lists one entry per CDR3 protein. The repertoire holds fewer than 350,000 distinct CDR3 sequences, with over 15% as singletons. The sample was PBMCs or a T cell subset sorted from them (not recorded which). The receptors here all came from a man aged 18 to 30 who had mild COVID-19 (a few samples of this study predate the infection). Cell type and time point are not known. Both conserved end residues are part of each CDR3. Each record gives: D gene, V gene, J gene, clone size, CDR3 DNA, CDR3 protein. D genes are given only for firm matches. Size tells how often a clone was seen (once, few, many) or the class of an expanded clone, and some rows leave it out.

>TRBD1|TRBV9|TRBJ1-1|NA
TGTGCCAGCAGCAAACTGGACAGGGACACTGAAGCTTTCTTT
CASSKLDRDTEAFF
>NA|TRBV20-1|TRBJ1-1|NA
TGCAGTGCCGAAGACCCAGGGCAGAACACTGAAGCTTTCTTT
CSAEDPGQNTEAFF
>NA|TRBV5-1|TRBJ1-6|NA
TGCGCCAGCAGCCAAACCCCCGGAGCTATCAATTCACCCCTCCACTTT
CASSQTPGAINSPLHF
>NA|TRBV27|TRBJ2-7|few
TGTGCCAGCAGTTCCCCCTTGAAGAAGCCCTACGAGCAGTACTTC
CASSSPLKKPYEQYF
>NA|TRBV5-5|TRBJ2-2|NA
TGTGCCAGCAGCTTGACGGGGGGCGTAAGGGAGCTGTTTTTT
CASSLTGGVRELFF
>NA|TRBV6-5|TRBJ1-1|NA
TGTGCCAGCAGTTACGGTAGACAGATGGAAGCTTTCTTT
CASSYGRQMEAFF
>TRBD1|TRBV7-2|TRBJ1-2|NA
TGTGCCAGCAGCTCCCAACGACAGGGGGCAAGCTATGGCTACACCTTC
CASSSQRQGASYGYTF
>TRBD1|TRBV7-2|TRBJ2-5|NA
TGTGCCAGCAGCTCCCGGACAGGGTGGGTCGAGACCCAGTACTTC
CASSSRTGWVETQYF
>TRBD1|TRBV5-1|TRBJ1-6|NA
TGCGCCAGCAGCGCCGGACAGGGGATGGATTCACCCCTCCACTTT
CASSAGQGMDSPLHF
>NA|TRBV5-5|TRBJ1-2|few
TGTGCCAGCAGCCCCTTTACGGAGACGAACTATGGCTACACCTTC
CASSPFTETNYGYTF
>NA|TRBV5-1|TRBJ1-5|few
TGCGCCAGCAGCCTGGACAGCTTCAGCAATCAGCCCCAGCATTTT
CASSLDSFSNQPQHF
>NA|TRBV4-3|TRBJ2-5|NA
TGCGCCAGCAGCCGAGAGTCCCAGACTAGTCAAGGGACCCAGTACTTC
CASSRESQTSQGTQYF
>NA|TRBV7-4|TRBJ2-6|many
TGTGCCAGCAGCGTTTCGTCCTCTGGGGCCAACGTCCTGACTTTC
CASSVSSSGANVLTF
>NA|TRBV15|TRBJ2-1|NA
TGTGCCACCAGCAGAGTGTTAGGTAGAGGTAATGAGCAGTTCTTC
CATSRVLGRGNEQFF
>NA|TRBV5-1|TRBJ1-6|few
TGCGCCAGCAGCGACATGGGGGATCGATCACCCCTCCACTTT
CASSDMGDRSPLHF
>NA|TRBV5-1|TRBJ2-5|NA
TGCGCCAGCAGCCCAGAGGGTGTACGGCTCGTGAACTGGGAGACCCAGTACTTC
CASSPEGVRLVNWETQYF